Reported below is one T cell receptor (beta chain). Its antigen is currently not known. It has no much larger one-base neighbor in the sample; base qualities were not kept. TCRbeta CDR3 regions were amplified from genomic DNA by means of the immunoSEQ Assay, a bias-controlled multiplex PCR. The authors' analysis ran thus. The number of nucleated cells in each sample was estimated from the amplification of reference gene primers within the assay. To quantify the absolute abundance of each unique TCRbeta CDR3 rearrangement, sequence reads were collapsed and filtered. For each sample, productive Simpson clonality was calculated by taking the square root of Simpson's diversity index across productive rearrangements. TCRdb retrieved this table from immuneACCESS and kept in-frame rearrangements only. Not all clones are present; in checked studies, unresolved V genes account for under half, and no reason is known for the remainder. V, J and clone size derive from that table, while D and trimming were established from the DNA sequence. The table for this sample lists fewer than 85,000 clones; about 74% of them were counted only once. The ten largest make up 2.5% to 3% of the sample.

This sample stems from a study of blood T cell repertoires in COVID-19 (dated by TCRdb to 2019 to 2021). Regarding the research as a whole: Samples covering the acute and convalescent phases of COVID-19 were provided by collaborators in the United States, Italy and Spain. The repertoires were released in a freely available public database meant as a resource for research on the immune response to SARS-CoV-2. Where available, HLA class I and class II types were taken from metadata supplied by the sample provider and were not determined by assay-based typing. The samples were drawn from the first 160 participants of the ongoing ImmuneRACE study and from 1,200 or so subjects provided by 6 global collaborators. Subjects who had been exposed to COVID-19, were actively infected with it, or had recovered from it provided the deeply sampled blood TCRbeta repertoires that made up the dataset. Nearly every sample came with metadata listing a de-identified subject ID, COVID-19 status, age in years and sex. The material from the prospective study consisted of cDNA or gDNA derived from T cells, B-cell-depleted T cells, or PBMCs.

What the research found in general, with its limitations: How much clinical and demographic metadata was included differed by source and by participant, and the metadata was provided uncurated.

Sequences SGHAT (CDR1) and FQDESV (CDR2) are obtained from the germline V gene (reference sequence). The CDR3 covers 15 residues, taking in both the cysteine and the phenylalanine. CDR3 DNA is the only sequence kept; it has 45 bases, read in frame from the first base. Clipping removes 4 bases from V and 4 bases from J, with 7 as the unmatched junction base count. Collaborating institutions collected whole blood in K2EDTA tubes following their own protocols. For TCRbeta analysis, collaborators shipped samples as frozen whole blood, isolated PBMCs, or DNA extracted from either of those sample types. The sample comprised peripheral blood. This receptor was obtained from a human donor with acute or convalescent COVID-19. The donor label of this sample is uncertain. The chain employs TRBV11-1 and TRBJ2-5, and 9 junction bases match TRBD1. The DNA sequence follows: TGTGCCAGCAGCTCGGACAGGGGTTATGGAGAGACCCAGTACTTC. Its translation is CASSSDRGYGETQYF.